The rows below give T cell receptor beta chains drawn from one sample of a study of blood T cell repertoires in COVID-19. Some clones are missing from TCRdb's copy, which holds only in-frame ones; the method was immunoSEQ multiplex PCR. The repertoire includes tens of thousands of clones, around 77% of them detected once, and 2% to 2.5% sits in the top ten. The specimen was peripheral blood. The receptors shown here come from an older man with COVID-19, enrolled during active disease. Both conserved end residues are part of each CDR3. A D gene is named only where the DNA matches it firmly. Clone size is given for some rows only: seen once, a few or many times, or a class if the clone is expanded.

j_call d_call v_call clone_size cdr3_aa cdr3_nt
TRBJ1-6 TRBD1 TRBV28 - CASGIQGSYNSPLHF TGTGCCAGCGGTATACAGGGGAGCTATAATTCACCCCTCCACTTT
TRBJ1-2 - TRBV4-2 - CASSQDLAVYGYTF TGTGCCAGCAGCCAAGATTTGGCCGTTTATGGCTACACCTTC
TRBJ1-5 - TRBV28 - CASSLPPRREPQHF TGTGCCAGCAGTTTACCCCCAAGGAGGGAGCCCCAGCATTTT
TRBJ1-2 - TRBV11-2 - CASSLVGGLRVHYGYTF TGTGCCAGCAGCTTAGTAGGAGGCCTGAGGGTACACTATGGCTACACCTTC
TRBJ2-7 TRBD1 TRBV28 - CASSRARQGLYF TGTGCCAGCAGCCGAGCCCGACAGGGTTTGTACTTC
TRBJ2-1 TRBD2 TRBV4-1 - CASSQDPTSGRIEQFF TGCGCCAGCAGCCAAGACCCGACTAGCGGGAGGATTGAGCAGTTCTTC
TRBJ2-7 TRBD1 TRBV7-6 - CASSLAPGTEYEQYF TGTGCCAGCAGCTTAGCCCCTGGGACAGAGTACGAGCAGTACTTC
TRBJ1-1 - TRBV18 - CASSPTTEQGRGAFF TGTGCCAGCTCACCGACGACTGAACAGGGAAGGGGAGCTTTCTTT
TRBJ2-1 - TRBV11-3 once CASSLRDEQFF TGTGCCAGCAGCTTGAGGGATGAGCAGTTCTTC
TRBJ2-2 TRBD1 TRBV7-3 - CASSSGGPSNAGELFF TGTGCCAGCAGCTCAGGGGGCCCTAGCAATGCCGGGGAGCTGTTTTTT
TRBJ1-2 - TRBV28 - CASSLSWQGNYGYTF TGTGCCAGCAGTTTAAGTTGGCAGGGGAACTATGGCTACACCTTC
TRBJ1-4 TRBD1 TRBV19 - CASSITRTGTGTVLGEKLFF TGTGCCAGTAGTATTACACGAACCGGGACAGGGACAGTGCTTGGCGAAAAACTGTTTTTT
TRBJ2-3 TRBD2 TRBV11-2 - CASSTRASGNPDTQYF TGTGCCAGCAGCACCCGGGCTAGCGGGAATCCAGATACGCAGTATTTT
TRBJ1-1 TRBD1 TRBV6-2/TRBV6-3 - CASSWTGNTEAFF TGTGCCAGCAGCTGGACAGGGAACACTGAAGCTTTCTTT
TRBJ2-7 - TRBV5-6 - CASSSTDRPYEQYF TGTGCCAGCAGCTCCACGGACAGACCCTACGAGCAGTACTTC
TRBJ1-2 - TRBV29-1 - CSVGTSSNYGYTF TGCAGCGTTGGGACAAGTTCTAACTATGGCTACACCTTC
TRBJ1-2 TRBD1 TRBV29-1 few CTSSPQGNYGYTF TGCACCAGTAGCCCACAGGGGAACTATGGCTACACCTTC
TRBJ1-1 - TRBV5-4 - CATSSGSMNTEAFF TGTGCCACCTCCTCGGGTTCAATGAACACTGAAGCTTTCTTT
TRBJ1-5 - TRBV28 - CASSPAGGGNQPQHF TGTGCCAGCAGCCCGGCGGGCGGGGGCAATCAGCCCCAGCATTTT
TRBJ2-3 TRBD1 TRBV20-1 - CSASSGQGNTDTQYF TGCAGTGCCAGTTCGGGACAGGGAAACACAGATACGCAGTATTTT
TRBJ2-1 TRBD1 TRBV6-1 once CASSEVPPGQGNLNEQFF TGTGCCAGCAGTGAAGTTCCCCCGGGACAGGGTAACCTTAATGAGCAGTTCTTC
TRBJ2-3 TRBD2 TRBV27 few CASSLSSSGRLSTDTQYF TGTGCCAGCAGTTTATCGTCTAGCGGGAGACTCAGCACAGATACGCAGTATTTT
TRBJ2-7 - TRBV9 - CASSPQGGGTEQYF TGTGCCAGCAGCCCACAGGGAGGGGGGACCGAGCAGTACTTC
TRBJ1-5 - TRBV27 - CASSLTRDQPQHF TGTGCCAGCAGTCTGACGAGGGATCAGCCCCAGCATTTT
TRBJ2-5 - TRBV13 - CASSLGDRETQYF TGTGCCAGCAGCTTAGGCGACAGAGAGACCCAGTACTTC
TRBJ2-2 - TRBV15 - CATRGGDGRTGELFF TGTGCCACCAGAGGAGGGGACGGGCGCACCGGGGAGCTGTTTTTT
TRBJ2-3 TRBD2 TRBV6-6 - CASSSGTSGRADTQYF TGTGCCAGCAGTAGCGGGACTAGCGGGAGGGCAGATACGCAGTATTTT
TRBJ1-2 TRBD1 TRBV5-6 - CATTDRGGYSYTF TGTGCCACCACGGACAGGGGAGGCTATAGCTACACCTTC
TRBJ2-7 - TRBV12-3/TRBV12-4 few CASIPDGAYEQYF TGTGCCAGCATTCCAGACGGGGCCTACGAGCAGTACTTC
TRBJ2-7 - TRBV5-1 once CASSSGGGRTYEQYF TGCGCCAGCAGCTCCGGCGGGGGCAGGACCTACGAGCAGTACTTC
TRBJ1-3 - TRBV4-2 - CASSQDSGSFGNTIYF TGTGCCAGCAGCCAAGATTCAGGAAGCTTTGGGAACACCATATATTTT
TRBJ2-3 TRBD2 TRBV2 - CASSTTSFIDTQYF TGTGCCAGCAGTACGACTAGCTTCATAGATACGCAGTATTTT
TRBJ1-2 - TRBV3-1/TRBV3-2 many CASSQGGGGYTF TGTGCCAGCAGCCAGGGAGGGGGAGGCTACACCTTC